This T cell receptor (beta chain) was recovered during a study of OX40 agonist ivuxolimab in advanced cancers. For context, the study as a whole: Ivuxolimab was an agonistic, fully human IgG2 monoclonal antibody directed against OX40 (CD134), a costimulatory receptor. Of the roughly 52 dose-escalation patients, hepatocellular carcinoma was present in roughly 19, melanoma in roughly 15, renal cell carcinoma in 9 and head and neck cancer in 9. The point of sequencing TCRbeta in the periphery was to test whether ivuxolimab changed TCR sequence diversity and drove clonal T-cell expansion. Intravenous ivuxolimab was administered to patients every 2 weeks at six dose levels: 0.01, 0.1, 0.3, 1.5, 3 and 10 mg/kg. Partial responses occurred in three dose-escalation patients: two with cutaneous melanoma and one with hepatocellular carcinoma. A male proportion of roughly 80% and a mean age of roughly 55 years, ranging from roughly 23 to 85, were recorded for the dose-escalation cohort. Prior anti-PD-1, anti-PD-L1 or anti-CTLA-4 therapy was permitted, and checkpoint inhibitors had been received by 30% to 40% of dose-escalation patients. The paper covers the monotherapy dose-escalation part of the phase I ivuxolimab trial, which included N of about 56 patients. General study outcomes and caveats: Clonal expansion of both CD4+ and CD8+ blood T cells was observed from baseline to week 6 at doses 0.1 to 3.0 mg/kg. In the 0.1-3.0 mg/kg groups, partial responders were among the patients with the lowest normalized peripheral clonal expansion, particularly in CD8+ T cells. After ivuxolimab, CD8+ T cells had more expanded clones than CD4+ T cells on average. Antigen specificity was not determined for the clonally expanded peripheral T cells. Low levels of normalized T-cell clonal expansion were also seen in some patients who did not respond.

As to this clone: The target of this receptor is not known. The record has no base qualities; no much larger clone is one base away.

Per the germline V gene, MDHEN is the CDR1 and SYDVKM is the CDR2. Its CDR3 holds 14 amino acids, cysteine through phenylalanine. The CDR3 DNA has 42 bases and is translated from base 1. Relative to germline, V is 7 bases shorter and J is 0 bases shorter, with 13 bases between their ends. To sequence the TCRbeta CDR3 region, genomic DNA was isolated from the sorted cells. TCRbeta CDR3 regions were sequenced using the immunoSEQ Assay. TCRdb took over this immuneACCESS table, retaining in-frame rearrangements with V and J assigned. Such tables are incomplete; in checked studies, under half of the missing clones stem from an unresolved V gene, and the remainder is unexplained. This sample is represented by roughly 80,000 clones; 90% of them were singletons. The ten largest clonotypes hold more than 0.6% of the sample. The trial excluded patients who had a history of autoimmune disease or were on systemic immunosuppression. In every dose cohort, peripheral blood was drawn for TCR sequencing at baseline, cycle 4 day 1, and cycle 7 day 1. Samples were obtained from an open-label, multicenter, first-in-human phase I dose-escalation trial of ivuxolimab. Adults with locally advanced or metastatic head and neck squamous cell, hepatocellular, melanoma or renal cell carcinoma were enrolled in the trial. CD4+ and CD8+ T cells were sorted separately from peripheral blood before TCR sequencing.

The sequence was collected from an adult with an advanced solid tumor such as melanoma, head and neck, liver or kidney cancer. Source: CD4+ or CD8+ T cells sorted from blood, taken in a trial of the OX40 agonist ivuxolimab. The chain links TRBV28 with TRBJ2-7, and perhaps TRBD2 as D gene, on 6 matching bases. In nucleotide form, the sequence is TGTGCCAGCAAGTCTGGAGGGTTCTCCTACGAGCAGTACTTC. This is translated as CASKSGGFSYEQYF.